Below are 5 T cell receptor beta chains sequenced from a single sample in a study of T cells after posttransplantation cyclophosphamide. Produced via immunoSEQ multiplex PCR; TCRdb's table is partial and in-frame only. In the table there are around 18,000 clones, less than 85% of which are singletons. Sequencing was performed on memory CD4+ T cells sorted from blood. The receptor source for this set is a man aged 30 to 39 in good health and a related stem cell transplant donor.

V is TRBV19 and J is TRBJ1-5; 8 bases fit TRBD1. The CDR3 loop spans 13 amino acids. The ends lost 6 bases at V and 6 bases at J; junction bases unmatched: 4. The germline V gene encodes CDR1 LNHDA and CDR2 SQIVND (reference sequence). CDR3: CASRDREGQPQHF. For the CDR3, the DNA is TGTGCCAGTAGGGACAGGGAAGGTCAGCCCCAGCATTTT.

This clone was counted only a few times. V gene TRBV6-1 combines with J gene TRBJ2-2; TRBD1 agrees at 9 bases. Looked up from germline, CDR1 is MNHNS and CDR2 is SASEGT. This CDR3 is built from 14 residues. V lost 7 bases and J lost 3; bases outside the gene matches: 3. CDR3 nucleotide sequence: TGTGCCAGCAAAAGACAGGGGGACACCGGGGAGCTGTTTTTT. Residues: CASKRQGDTGELFF.

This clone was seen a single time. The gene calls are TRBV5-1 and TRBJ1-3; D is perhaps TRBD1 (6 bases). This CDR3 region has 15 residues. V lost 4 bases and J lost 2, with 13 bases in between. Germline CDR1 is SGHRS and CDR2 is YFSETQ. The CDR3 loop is CASSPDGGPGNTIYF. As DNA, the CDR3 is TGCGCCAGCAGCCCCGACGGGGGGCCTGGAAACACCATATATTTT.

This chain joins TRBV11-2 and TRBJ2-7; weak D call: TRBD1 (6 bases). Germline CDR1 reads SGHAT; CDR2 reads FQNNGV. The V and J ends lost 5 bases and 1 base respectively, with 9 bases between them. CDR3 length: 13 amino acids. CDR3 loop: CASSATGSYEQYF. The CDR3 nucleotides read TGTGCCAGCAGCGCCACAGGGTCCTACGAGCAGTACTTC.

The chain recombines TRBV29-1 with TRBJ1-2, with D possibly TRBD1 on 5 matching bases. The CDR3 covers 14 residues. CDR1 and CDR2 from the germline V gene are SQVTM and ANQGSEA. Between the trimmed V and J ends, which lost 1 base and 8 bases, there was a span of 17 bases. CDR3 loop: CSVEVTGGTGGYTF. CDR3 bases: TGCAGCGTTGAAGTCACGGGAGGGACCGGGGGCTACACCTTC.